Below are 22 T cell receptor beta chains sequenced from a single sample in a study of CD8 T cells in Susac syndrome. Reverse transcription of about 0.5 to 1 ug RNA was carried out with random hexamers. TCRdb called the immunoSEQ multiplex PCR reads again in MiXCR, with one record for every CDR3 protein. The data hold 150,000 to 200,000 distinct CDR3 sequences, with 90% to 97% observed a single time. Sequencing was done on a sample of CD4+ T cells from PBMCs. The receptor set was obtained from a human donor with Susac syndrome.

This clonotype was recorded once. The CDR3 loop reads CASSQDPIAGGIYDEQFF. The CDR3 DNA reads as TGCGCCAGCAGCCAAGATCCCATAGCGGGAGGGATATATGATGAGCAGTTCTTC. V usage is TRBV4-3 and J usage is TRBJ2-1; 11 bases align to TRBD2. The germline CDR1 and CDR2 sequences are LGHNA and YSLEER. CDR3 length: 18 residues. Trimming removed 0 bases from V and 8 bases from J; junction bases left unmatched: 12.

The CDR3 bases are TGTGCCACCACTAAGGGACAGGGCTACACCGGGGAGCTGTTTTTT. It yields the protein CATTKGQGYTGELFF. This chain connects TRBV7-2 to TRBJ2-2, with 9 positions matching TRBD1. The CDR3 is made up of 15 amino acids. Germline CDR1 SGHTA, CDR2 FQGNSA. Trimming at V came to 10 bases and at J to 3 bases, leaving 9 bases not matched to a gene.

Only one count was recorded for this clonotype. The chain couples TRBV19 to TRBJ1-5, with 9 bases that match TRBD1. Germline V gives CDR1 LNHDA, CDR2 SQIVND (reference sequence). V shed 10 bases, J shed 7 bases, and the junction held 8 bases outside the gene matches. The CDR3 runs 13 residues. CDR3 coding DNA: TGTGCCACCGCAACAGGGGGCAGACAGCCCCAGCATTTT. This sequence encodes CATATGGRQPQHF.

J is TRBJ2-1 and V is TRBV6-4, with TRBD1 as a possible D gene (5 bases). There are 12 residues in the CDR3. Per the germline V gene, CDR1 is MRHNA and CDR2 is SNTAGT. Trimming stripped 6 bases from V and 5 bases from J, with 8 bases between. CDR3 protein: CASSARDNEQFF. The CDR3 nucleotides are TGTGCCAGCAGCGCCAGGGACAATGAGCAGTTCTTC.

Only one count was recorded for this clonotype. CDR3 protein: CASSLGRTGGNEQFF. The CDR3 nucleotides read TGTGCCAGCAGCTTGGGCAGGACAGGGGGCAATGAGCAGTTCTTC. The chain combines TRBV7-9 with TRBJ2-1; TRBD1 agrees at 10 bases. The junction had 5 bases not matched to a gene; V was cut back by 3 bases and J by 6 bases. Germline V gene lookup returns CDR1 SEHNR and CDR2 FQNEAQ (reference sequence). The length of the CDR3 is 15 residues.

This chain connects TRBV15 to TRBJ1-2; TRBD1 matches 7 bases. This CDR3 region has 14 residues. Trimming removed 6 bases from V and 4 bases from J; junction bases left unmatched: 8. Germline-derived CDR1 and CDR2 are LNHNV and YYDKDF (reference sequence). The CDR3, as DNA: TGTGCCACCAGGCCCAGGGGGACTCCCTATGGCTACACCTTC. Translation gives CATRPRGTPYGYTF.

V is TRBV29-1 and J is TRBJ2-1, with a possible D match to TRBD1 (6 bases). V was cut by 2 bases and J by 6 bases, with 17 bases left in between. This CDR3 contains 15 residues. CDR1 is SQVTM, CDR2 ANQGSEA, per germline. The CDR3 is CSVERGQGLPNEQFF. CDR3 coding DNA: TGCAGCGTTGAACGGGGACAAGGGCTCCCCAATGAGCAGTTCTTC.

This sequence joins TRBV5-1 and TRBJ2-7, with no clear D. Trimming stripped 3 bases from V and 0 bases from J, with 10 bases between. This CDR3 region has 14 residues. In germline, CDR1 is SGHRS, CDR2 YFSETQ. The CDR3, as DNA: TGCGCCAGCAGCTCCCAACCAGGCTCCTACGAGCAGTACGTC. Translated: CASSSQPGSYEQYV.

J is TRBJ2-5 and V is TRBV28; D not resolved. Looked up from germline, CDR1 is MDHEN and CDR2 is SYDVKM. This CDR3 comprises 13 residues. The V end lost 5 bases, the J end lost 7 bases, and 14 bases lay between the germline ends. CDR3 bases: TGTGCCAGCAGTCCGAGCGATCTGGGGACCCAGTACTTC. Protein: CASSPSDLGTQYF.

The chain carries TRBV30 and TRBJ2-2, with D tentatively TRBD1 (6 bases). This CDR3 comprises 14 residues. CDR1 and CDR2 from the germline V gene are GTSNPN and SVGIG (reference sequence). V was pared by 1 base and J by 7 bases, with 13 bases between. CDR3 residues: CAWSEQGGLGELFF. The CDR3 region has the DNA TGTGCCTGGAGTGAACAGGGTGGACTCGGGGAGCTGTTTTTT.

The rearrangement uses TRBV15 and TRBJ2-3; D might be TRBD2 (5 bases). This CDR3 comprises 15 residues. The germline gives CDR1 LNHNV, CDR2 YYDKDF (reference sequence). V dropped 3 bases and J dropped 1 base, with 11 bases sitting between them. Here the CDR3 reads CATSSPVGGTDTQYF. Written as DNA, the CDR3 is TGTGCCACCAGCAGTCCCGTGGGAGGCACAGATACGCAGTATTTT.

The genes are TRBV24-1 and TRBJ2-1, with D hard to call. Per the germline V gene, CDR1 is KGHDR and CDR2 is SFDVKD. V was cut by 5 bases and J by 10 bases, with 14 bases left in between. The length of the CDR3 is 13 residues. The CDR3 reads CATSGDQPREQFF. In DNA, the CDR3 is TGTGCCACCAGTGGCGACCAGCCGAGAGAGCAGTTCTTC.

This chain joins TRBV11-1 and TRBJ2-3; D gene ambiguous. This CDR3 contains 13 residues. Per germline, CDR1 SGHAT and CDR2 FQDESV (reference sequence). The ends were cut back, 2 bases at V and 2 bases at J, with 5 bases in the middle. CDR3: CASSLFPTDTQYF. The CDR3 DNA reads as TGTGCCAGCAGCTTATTTCCCACAGATACGCAGTATTTT.

This clonotype was recorded once. This chain connects TRBV18 to TRBJ2-6, with a tentative D call TRBD1 (6 bases). V was cut by 2 bases and J by 0 bases, with 17 bases left in between. CDR3 size: 19 residues. The germline V gene has CDR1 KGHSH and CDR2 LQKENI. The CDR3 nucleotides read TGTGCCAGCTCACCATACGTCGGGACAACCGTCTCTGGGGCCAACGTCCTGACTTTC. Amino acids: CASSPYVGTTVSGANVLTF.

The chain uses TRBV7-8 and TRBJ2-5; 7 nucleotides align to TRBD2. Germline V gene sequence: CDR1 SGHVS, CDR2 FQNEAQ. V gave up 3 bases and J gave up 5 bases; unmatched junction bases: 9. CDR3 size: 15 residues. The CDR3 DNA reads TGTGCCAGCAGCTTCGGGGGATGGGAGGGGGAGACCCAGTACTTC. Translation gives CASSFGGWEGETQYF.

This chain connects TRBV7-9 to TRBJ2-5; a possible D gene is TRBD1 (6 bases). Germline loops: CDR1 SEHNR, CDR2 FQNEAQ (reference sequence). V dropped 5 bases and J dropped 5 bases, with 21 bases sitting between them. The CDR3 runs 16 residues. The CDR3 DNA follows: TGTGCCAGCAGCATTCGGACAGCACTGTCTACGGAGACCCAGTACTTC. This encodes CASSIRTALSTETQYF.

This chain uses TRBV24-1 with TRBJ2-2, with D hard to call. V shed 9 bases and J shed 2 bases, with 15 bases lying between them. The CDR3 is 15 residues long. CDR1 and CDR2 (germline): KGHDR, SFDVKD. The CDR3 nucleotides read TGTGCCACCGAATCGGCCGAATTAAACACCGGGGAGCTGTTTTTT. Protein product: CATESAELNTGELFF.

V gene TRBV29-1 combines with J gene TRBJ1-2; TRBD1 might be the D (6 bases). The CDR3 runs to 12 residues. Germline-derived CDR1 and CDR2 are SQVTM and ANQGSEA. V lost 6 bases and J 11 bases, leaving 19 bases between the germline ends. The CDR3 DNA is TGCAGCGTCTCTTTGGGGGCGAAGGAATACACCTTC. It translates to CSVSLGAKEYTF.

The chain links TRBV12-3 or TRBV12-4 to TRBJ2-1; D is possibly TRBD1 (5 bases). Trimming left V 3 bases short and J 2 bases short, with 11 bases between. The CDR3 is made up of 15 amino acids. CDR3 nucleotide sequence: TGTGCCAGCAGTTTCACAGGTGGGGCCTACAATGAGCAGTTCTTC. Protein sequence: CASSFTGGAYNEQFF.

The V call is TRBV20-1, the J call TRBJ2-7; D remains ambiguous. The V end lost 5 bases, the J end lost 5 bases, and 10 bases lay between the germline ends. The CDR3 consists of 11 residues. Germline loops: CDR1 DFQATT, CDR2 SNEGSKA (reference sequence). CDR3: CSASERDEQYF. CDR3 DNA sequence: TGCAGTGCTTCAGAAAGGGACGAGCAGTACTTC.

V and J are TRBV3-1 and TRBJ1-6; D may be TRBD1 (5 bases). This CDR3 has 15 amino acids. CDR1 is LGHDT, CDR2 YNNKEL, per germline (reference sequence). Deletions cut 6 bases from V and 10 bases from J, with 19 bases between. Here the CDR3 reads CASSRTGTYYSPLHF. Here the CDR3 DNA reads TGTGCCAGCAGTCGAACCGGGACGTATTACTCACCCCTCCACTTT.

The chain combines TRBV11-2 with TRBJ2-1; D is undetermined. V lost 0 bases and J 0 bases, leaving 9 bases between the germline ends. The CDR3 length is 16 residues. Germline V gene sequence: CDR1 SGHAT, CDR2 FQNNGV. CDR3 DNA sequence: TGTGCCAGCAGCTTAGAACCGGGCTCCTCCTACAATGAGCAGTTCTTC. This sequence encodes CASSLEPGSSYNEQFF. The variable domain in full, with the rest retrieved from reference TRBV11-2 and TRBJ2-1, is EAGVAQSPRYKIIEKRQSVAFWCNPISGHATLYWYQQILGQGPKLLIQFQNNGVVDDSQLPKDRFSAERLKGVDSTLKIQPAKLEDSAVYLCASSLEPGSSYNEQFFGPGTRLTVL.